Each of the 2 T cell receptor beta chains below was sequenced from the same sample in a study of T cell responses to AZD1222 COVID-19 vaccine. The protocol was immunoSEQ multiplex PCR, while the TCRdb copy is restricted to in-frame clones and leaves out a portion. The sample gives about 150,000 clones, about nine tenths of which show up once; 3% to 3.5% is in the top ten. Sequencing used peripheral blood, obtained 28 days after the second AZD1222 dose. The receptors come from an adult who received the AZD1222 COVID-19 vaccine.

The chain links TRBV5-6 to TRBJ2-3; 7 bases agree with TRBD2. Germline-derived CDR1 and CDR2 are SGHDT and YYEEEE. The CDR3 sequence is 14 residues long. V shed 7 bases, J shed 6 bases, and the junction held 11 bases outside the gene matches. Written as DNA, the CDR3 is TGTGCCAGCGCTCGTGCGGGAGAATGGGATACGCAGTATTTT. This codes for CASARAGEWDTQYF.

This clone was counted a single time. The chain joins TRBV7-9 to TRBJ1-2; D remains unclear. The germline gives CDR1 SEHNR, CDR2 FQNEAQ (reference sequence). V was cut by 2 bases and J by 2 bases, with 9 bases left in between. The CDR3 is made up of 14 amino acids. CDR3 coding DNA: TGTGCCAGCAGCTTAAAGGATGGGAACTATGGCTACACCTTC. Translated: CASSLKDGNYGYTF. The full variable domain, its missing parts supplied by reference TRBV7-9 and TRBJ1-2, is DTGVSQNPRHKITKRGQNVTFRCDPISEHNRLYWYRQTLGQGPEFLTYFQNEAQLEKSRLLSDRFSAERPKGSFSTLEIQRTEQGDSAMYLCASSLKDGNYGYTFGSGTRLTVV.